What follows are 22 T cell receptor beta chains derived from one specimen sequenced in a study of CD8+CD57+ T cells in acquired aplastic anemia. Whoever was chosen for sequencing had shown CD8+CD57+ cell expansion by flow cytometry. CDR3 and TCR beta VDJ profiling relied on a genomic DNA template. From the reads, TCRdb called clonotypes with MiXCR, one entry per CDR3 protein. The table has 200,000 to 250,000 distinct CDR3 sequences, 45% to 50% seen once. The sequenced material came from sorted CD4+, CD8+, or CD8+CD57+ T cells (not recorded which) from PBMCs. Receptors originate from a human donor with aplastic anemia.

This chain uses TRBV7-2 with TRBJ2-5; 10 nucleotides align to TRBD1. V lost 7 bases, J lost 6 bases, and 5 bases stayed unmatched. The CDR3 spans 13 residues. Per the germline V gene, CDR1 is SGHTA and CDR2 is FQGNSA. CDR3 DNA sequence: TGTGCCAGCACCGGACAGGGGGGGAAGACCCAGTACTTC. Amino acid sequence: CASTGQGGKTQYF.

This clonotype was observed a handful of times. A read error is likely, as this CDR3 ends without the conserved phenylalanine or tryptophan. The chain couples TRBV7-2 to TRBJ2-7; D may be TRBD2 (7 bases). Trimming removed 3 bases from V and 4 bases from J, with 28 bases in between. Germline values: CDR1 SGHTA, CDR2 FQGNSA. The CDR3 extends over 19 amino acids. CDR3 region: CASSLGGGWWEGPTYEQYL. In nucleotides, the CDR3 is TGTGCCAGCAGCTTGGGAGGGGGATGGTGGGAGGGTCCTACTTACGAGCAGTACCTC.

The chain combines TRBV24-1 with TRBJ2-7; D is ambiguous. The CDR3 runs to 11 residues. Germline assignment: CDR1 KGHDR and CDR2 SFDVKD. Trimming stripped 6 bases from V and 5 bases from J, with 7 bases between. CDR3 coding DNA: TGTGCCACCAGTTATCTAGACGAGCAGTACTTC. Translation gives CATSYLDEQYF.

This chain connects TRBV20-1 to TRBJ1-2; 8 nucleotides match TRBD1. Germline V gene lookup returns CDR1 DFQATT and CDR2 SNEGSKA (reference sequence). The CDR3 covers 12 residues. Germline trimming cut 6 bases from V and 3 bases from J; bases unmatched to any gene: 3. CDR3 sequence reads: CSAMDRDYGYTF. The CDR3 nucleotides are TGCAGTGCAATGGACAGGGACTATGGCTACACCTTC.

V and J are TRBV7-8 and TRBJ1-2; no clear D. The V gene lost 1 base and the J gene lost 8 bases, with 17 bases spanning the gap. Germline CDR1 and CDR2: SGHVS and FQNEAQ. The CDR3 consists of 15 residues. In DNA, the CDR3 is TGTGCCAGCAGCTTAGTGGGGAGGGTCGAGGAGGGCTACACCTTC. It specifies CASSLVGRVEEGYTF.

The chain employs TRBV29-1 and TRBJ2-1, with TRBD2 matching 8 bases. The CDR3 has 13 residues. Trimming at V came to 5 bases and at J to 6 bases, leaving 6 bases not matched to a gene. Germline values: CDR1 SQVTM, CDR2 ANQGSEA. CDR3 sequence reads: CSVPGAGGNEQFF. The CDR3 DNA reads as TGCAGCGTTCCTGGGGCGGGGGGCAATGAGCAGTTCTTC.

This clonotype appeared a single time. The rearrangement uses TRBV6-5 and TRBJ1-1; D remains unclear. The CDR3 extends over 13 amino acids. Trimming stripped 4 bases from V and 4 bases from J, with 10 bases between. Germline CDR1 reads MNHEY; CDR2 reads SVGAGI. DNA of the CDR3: TGTGCCAGCAGTTTAAGGGAGCGCACTGAAGCTTTCTTT. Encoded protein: CASSLRERTEAFF.

CDR3 amino acids: CASRSSPGRPRYINEQFF. DNA of the CDR3: TGTGCCAGCAGGTCGAGTCCGGGCCGACCCCGCTATATTAATGAGCAGTTCTTC. This chain connects TRBV5-8 to TRBJ2-1; D is undetermined. Trimming shortened V by 5 bases and J by 7 bases, and 28 bases separated the two germline ends. The length of the CDR3 is 18 residues. Germline V CDR1 and CDR2: SGHTS, YDEGEE.

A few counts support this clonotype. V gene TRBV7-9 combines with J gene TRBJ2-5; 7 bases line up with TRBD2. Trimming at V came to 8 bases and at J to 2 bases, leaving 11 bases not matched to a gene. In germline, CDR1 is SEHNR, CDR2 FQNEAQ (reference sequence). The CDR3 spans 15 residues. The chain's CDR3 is CASVQEGLLQETQYF. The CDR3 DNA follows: TGTGCCAGCGTACAAGAGGGACTACTTCAAGAGACCCAGTACTTC.

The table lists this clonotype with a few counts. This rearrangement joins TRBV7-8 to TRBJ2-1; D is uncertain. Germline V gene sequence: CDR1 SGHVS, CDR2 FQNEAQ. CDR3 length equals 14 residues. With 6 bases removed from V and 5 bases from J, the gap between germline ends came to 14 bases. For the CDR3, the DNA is TGTGCCAGCAGTTTCTTGAGTCGAGACAATGAGCAGTTCTTC. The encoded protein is CASSFLSRDNEQFF. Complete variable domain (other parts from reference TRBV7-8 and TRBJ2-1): GAGVSQSPRYKVAKRGQDVALRCDPISGHVSLFWYQQALGQGPEFLTYFQNEAQLDKSGLPSDRFFAERPEGSVSTLKIQRTQQEDSAVYLCASSFLSRDNEQFFGPGTRLTVL.

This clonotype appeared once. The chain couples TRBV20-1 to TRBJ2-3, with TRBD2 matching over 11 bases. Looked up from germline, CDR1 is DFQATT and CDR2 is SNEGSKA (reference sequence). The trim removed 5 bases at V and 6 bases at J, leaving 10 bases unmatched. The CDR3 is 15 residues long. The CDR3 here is CSAPHSGRAVDTQYF. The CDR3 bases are TGCAGTGCTCCCCATAGCGGGAGGGCCGTGGATACGCAGTATTTT.

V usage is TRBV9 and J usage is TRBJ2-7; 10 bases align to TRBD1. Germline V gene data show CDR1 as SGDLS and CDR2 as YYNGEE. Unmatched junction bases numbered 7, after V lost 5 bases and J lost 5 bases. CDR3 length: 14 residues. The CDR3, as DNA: TGTGCCAGCAGTCAGGACAGGGGGTTTGACGAGCAGTACTTC. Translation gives CASSQDRGFDEQYF.

CDR3 protein: CASRGTGQETQYF. In DNA form, the CDR3 reads TGTGCCAGTAGGGGGACAGGTCAAGAGACCCAGTACTTC. The chain combines TRBV19 with TRBJ2-5; 8 positions agree with TRBD1. Losses at the gene ends were 6 bases for V and 2 bases for J; bases not matched to a gene: 2. The CDR3 has 13 amino acids. Germline loops: CDR1 LNHDA, CDR2 SQIVND (reference sequence).

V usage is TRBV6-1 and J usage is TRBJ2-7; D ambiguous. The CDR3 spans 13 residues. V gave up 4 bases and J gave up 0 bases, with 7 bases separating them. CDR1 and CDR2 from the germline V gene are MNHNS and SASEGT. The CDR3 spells CASSVPISYEQYF. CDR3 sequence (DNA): TGTGCCAGCAGTGTGCCGATCTCCTACGAGCAGTACTTC.

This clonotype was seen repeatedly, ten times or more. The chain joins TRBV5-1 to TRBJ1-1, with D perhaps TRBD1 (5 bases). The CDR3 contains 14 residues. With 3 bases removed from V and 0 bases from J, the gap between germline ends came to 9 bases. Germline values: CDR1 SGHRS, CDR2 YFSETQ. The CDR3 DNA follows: TGCGCCAGCAGCTACCAGGGTTTGAACACTGAAGCTTTCTTT. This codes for CASSYQGLNTEAFF.

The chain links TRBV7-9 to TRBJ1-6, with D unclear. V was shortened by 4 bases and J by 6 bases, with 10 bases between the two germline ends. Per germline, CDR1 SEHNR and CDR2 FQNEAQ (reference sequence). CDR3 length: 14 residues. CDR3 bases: TGTGCCAGCAGCTCTCCGACTCGTAATTCACCCCTCCACTTT. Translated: CASSSPTRNSPLHF.

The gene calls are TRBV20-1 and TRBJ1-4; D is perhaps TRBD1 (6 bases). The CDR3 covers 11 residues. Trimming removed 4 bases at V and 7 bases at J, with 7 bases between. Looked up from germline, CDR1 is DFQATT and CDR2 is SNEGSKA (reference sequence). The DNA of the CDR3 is TGCAGTGCTAAGGGGGTTGAAAAACTGTTTTTT. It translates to CSAKGVEKLFF.

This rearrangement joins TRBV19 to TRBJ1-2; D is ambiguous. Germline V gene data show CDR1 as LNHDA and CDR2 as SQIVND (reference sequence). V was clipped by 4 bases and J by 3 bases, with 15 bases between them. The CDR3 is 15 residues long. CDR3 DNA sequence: TGTGCCAGTAGTACCCGACCGGGGATAGACTATGGCTACACCTTC. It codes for CASSTRPGIDYGYTF.

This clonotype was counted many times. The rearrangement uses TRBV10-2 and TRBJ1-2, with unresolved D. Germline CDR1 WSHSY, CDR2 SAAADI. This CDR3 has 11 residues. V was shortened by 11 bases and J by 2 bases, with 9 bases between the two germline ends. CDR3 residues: CAGTVNYGYTF. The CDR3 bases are TGCGCCGGTACCGTAAACTATGGCTACACCTTC.

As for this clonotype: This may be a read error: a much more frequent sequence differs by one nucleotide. DNA for the CDR3: TGTGCCAGCATCTTAAGGGACAGGAACACTGAAGCTTTCTTT. It is translated as CASILRDRNTEAFF. V is TRBV2 and J is TRBJ1-1, with 7 bases fitting TRBD1. Per the germline V gene, CDR1 is SNHLY and CDR2 is FYNNEI. With V trimmed by 7 bases and J by 1 base, 6 bases remained unmatched. The CDR3 spans 14 residues.

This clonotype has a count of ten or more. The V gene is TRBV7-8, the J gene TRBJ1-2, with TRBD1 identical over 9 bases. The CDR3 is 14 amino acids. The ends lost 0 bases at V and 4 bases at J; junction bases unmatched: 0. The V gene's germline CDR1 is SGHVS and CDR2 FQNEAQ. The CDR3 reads CASSLAGQGYGYTF. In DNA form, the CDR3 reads TGTGCCAGCAGCTTAGCGGGACAGGGCTATGGCTACACCTTC.

The CDR3: CASSQDGESMFEKLFF. The CDR3 coding sequence is TGCGCCAGCAGCCAAGATGGGGAGTCTATGTTTGAAAAACTGTTTTTT. V gene TRBV4-3 combines with J gene TRBJ1-4; D is ambiguous. V lost 0 bases, J lost 7 bases, and 15 bases lay in between. Germline V gene sequence: CDR1 LGHNA, CDR2 YSLEER. The CDR3 consists of 16 residues.